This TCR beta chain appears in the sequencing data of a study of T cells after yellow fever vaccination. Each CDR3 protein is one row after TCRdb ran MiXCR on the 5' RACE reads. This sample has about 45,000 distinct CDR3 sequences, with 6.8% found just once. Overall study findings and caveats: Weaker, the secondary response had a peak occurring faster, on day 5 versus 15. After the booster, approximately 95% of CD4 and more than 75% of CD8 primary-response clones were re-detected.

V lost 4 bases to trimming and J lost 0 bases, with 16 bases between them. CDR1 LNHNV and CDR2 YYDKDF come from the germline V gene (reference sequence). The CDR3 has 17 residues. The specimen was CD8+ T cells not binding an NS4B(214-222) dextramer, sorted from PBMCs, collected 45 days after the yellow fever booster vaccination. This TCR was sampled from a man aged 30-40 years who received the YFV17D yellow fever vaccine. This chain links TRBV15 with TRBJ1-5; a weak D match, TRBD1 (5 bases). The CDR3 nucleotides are TGTGCCACCAGCATCGGGGGGGTCGGGTATAGCAATCAGCCCCAGCATTTT. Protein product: CATSIGGVGYSNQPQHF.